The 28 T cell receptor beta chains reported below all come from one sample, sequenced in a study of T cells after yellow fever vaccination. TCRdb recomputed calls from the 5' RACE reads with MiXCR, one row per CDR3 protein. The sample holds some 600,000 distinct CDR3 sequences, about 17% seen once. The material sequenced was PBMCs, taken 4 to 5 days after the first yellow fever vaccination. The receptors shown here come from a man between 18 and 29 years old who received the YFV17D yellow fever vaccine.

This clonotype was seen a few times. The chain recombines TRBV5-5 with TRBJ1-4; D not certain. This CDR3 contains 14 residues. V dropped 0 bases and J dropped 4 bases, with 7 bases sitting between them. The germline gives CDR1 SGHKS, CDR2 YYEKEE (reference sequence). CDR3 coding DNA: TGTGCCAGCAGCTTGGAGTGGATTAATGAAAAACTGTTTTTT. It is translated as CASSLEWINEKLFF.

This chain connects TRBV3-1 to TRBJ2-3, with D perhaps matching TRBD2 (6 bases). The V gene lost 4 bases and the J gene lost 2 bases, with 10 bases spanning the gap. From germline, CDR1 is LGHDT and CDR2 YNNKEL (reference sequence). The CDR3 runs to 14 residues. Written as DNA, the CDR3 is TGTGCCAGCAGCCCGGACTATTACACAGATACGCAGTATTTT. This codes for CASSPDYYTDTQYF.

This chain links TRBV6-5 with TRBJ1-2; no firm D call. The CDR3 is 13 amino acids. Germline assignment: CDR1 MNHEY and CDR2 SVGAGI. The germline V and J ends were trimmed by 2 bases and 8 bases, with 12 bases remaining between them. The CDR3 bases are TGTGCCAGCAGTTACGACGGCCTCGGGGGCTACACCTTC. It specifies CASSYDGLGGYTF.

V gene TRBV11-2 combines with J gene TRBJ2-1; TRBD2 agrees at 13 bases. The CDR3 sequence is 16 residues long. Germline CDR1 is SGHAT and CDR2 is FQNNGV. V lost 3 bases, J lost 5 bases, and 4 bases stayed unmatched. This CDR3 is CASSFLLAGGHNEQFF. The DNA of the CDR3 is TGTGCCAGCAGCTTCTTACTAGCGGGGGGGCACAATGAGCAGTTCTTC.

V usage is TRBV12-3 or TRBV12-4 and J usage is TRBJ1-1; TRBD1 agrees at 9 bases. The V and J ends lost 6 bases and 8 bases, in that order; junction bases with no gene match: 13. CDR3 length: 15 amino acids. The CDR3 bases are TGTGCCAGCAGATCCTACAGGGGGCTCGGGTCCGAAGCTTTCTTT. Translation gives CASRSYRGLGSEAFF.

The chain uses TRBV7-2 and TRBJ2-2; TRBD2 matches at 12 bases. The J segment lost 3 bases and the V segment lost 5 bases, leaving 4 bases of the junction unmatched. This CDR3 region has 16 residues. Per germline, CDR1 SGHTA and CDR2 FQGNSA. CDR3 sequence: CASSPSSGGDTGELFF. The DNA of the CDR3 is TGTGCCAGCAGCCCCTCTAGCGGGGGGGACACCGGGGAGCTGTTTTTT.

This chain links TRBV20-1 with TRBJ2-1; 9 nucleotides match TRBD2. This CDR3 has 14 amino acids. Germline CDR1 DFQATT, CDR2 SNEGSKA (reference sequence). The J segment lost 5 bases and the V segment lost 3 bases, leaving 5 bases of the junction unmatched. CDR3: CSASASGADNEQFF. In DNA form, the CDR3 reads TGCAGTGCTAGTGCTAGCGGGGCAGACAATGAGCAGTTCTTC.

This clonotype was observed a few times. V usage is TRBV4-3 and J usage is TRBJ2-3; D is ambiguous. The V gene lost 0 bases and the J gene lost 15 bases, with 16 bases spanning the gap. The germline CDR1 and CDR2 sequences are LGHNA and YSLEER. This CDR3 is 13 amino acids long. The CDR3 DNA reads TGCGCCAGCAGCCAAGAAGGCACAGTTTTTCAATATTTT. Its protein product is CASSQEGTVFQYF.

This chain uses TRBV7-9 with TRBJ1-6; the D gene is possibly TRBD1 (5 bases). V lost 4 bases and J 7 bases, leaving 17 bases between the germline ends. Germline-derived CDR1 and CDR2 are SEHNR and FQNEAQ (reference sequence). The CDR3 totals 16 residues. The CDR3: CASSSRDGATNSPLHF. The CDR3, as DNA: TGTGCCAGCAGCTCTCGGGACGGAGCGACAAATTCACCCCTCCACTTT. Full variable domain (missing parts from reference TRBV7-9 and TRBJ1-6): DTGVSQNPRHKITKRGQNVTFRCDPISEHNRLYWYRQTLGQGPEFLTYFQNEAQLEKSRLLSDRFSAERPKGSFSTLEIQRTEQGDSAMYLCASSSRDGATNSPLHFGNGTRLTVT.

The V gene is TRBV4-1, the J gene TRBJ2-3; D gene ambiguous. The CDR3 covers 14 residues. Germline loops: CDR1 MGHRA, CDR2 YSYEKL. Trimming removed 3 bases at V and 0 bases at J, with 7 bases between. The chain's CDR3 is CASSQMVSTDTQYF. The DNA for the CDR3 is TGCGCCAGCAGCCAGATGGTAAGCACAGATACGCAGTATTTT.

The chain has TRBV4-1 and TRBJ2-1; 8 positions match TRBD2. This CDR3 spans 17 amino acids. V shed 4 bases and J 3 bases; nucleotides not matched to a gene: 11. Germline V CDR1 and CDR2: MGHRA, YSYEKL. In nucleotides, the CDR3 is TGCGCCAGCAGCCCGGATAAGGCGGGGGGATTCTACAATGAGCAGTTCTTC. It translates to CASSPDKAGGFYNEQFF.

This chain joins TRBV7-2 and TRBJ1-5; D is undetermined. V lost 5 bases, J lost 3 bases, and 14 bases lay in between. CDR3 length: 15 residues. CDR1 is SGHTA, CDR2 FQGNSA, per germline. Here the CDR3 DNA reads TGTGCCAGCAGCATAGTATCCGGGGTCAATCAGCCCCAGCATTTT. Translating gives CASSIVSGVNQPQHF.

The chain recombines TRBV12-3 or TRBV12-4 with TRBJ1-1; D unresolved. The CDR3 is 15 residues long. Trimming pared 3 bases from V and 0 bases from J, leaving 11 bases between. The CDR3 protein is CASSLTLIMNTEAFF. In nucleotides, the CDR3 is TGTGCCAGCAGTTTGACACTAATCATGAACACTGAAGCTTTCTTT.

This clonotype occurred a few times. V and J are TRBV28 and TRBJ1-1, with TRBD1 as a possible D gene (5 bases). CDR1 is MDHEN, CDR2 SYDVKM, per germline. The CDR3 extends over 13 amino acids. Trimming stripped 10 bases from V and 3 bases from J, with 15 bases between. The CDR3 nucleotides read TGTGCCACCAACGACAGATTGCACACTGAAGCTTTCTTT. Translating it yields CATNDRLHTEAFF.

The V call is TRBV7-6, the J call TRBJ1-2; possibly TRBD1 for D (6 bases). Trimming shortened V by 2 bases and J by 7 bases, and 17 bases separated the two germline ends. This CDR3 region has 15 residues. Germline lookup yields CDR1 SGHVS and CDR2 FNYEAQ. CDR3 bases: TGTGCCAGCAGCTTATCGATGGGGGGCGGATCTGGCTACACCTTC. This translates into CASSLSMGGGSGYTF. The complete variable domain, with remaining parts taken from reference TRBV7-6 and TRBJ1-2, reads GAGVSQSPRYKVTKRGQDVALRCDPISGHVSLYWYRQALGQGPEFLTYFNYEAQQDKSGLPNDRFSAERPEGSISTLTIQRTEQRDSAMYRCASSLSMGGGSGYTFGSGTRLTVV.

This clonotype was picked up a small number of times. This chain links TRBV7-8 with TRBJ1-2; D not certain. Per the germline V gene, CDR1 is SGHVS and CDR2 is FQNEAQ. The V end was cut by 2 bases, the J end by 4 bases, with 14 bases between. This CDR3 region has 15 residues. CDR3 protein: CASSLYGTVSYGYTF. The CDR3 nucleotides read TGTGCCAGCAGCTTATATGGCACCGTCTCCTATGGCTACACCTTC.

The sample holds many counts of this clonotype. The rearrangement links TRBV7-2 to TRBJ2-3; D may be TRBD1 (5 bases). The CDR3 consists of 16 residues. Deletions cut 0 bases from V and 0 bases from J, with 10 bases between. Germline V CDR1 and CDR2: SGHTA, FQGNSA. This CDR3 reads CASSLAPWGSTDTQYF. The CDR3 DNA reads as TGTGCCAGCAGCTTAGCGCCGTGGGGCAGCACAGATACGCAGTATTTT.

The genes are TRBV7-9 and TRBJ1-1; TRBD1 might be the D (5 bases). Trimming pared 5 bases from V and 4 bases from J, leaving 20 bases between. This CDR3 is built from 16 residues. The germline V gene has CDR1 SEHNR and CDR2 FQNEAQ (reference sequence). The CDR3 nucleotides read TGTGCCAGCAGCCCGACCGGGGCCGGGTGGGGCACTGAAGCTTTCTTT. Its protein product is CASSPTGAGWGTEAFF.

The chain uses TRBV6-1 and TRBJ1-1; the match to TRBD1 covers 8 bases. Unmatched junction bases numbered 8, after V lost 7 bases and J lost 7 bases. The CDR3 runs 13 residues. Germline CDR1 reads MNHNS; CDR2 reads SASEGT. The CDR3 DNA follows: TGTGCCAGCATGGCAGGGGGCTACGGTGAAGCTTTCTTT. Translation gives CASMAGGYGEAFF.

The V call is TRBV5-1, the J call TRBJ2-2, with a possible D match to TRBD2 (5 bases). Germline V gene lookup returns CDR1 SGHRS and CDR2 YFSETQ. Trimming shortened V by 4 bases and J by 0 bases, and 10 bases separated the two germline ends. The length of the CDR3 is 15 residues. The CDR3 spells CASSIVTTNTGELFF. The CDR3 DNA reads TGCGCCAGCAGCATAGTGACTACGAACACCGGGGAGCTGTTTTTT.

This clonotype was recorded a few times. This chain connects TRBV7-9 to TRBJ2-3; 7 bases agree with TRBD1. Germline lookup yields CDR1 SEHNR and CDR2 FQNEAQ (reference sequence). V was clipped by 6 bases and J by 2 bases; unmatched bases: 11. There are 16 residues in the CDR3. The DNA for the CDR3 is TGTGCCAGCAGTCACGGACAGGACATGATCACAGATACGCAGTATTTT. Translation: CASSHGQDMITDTQYF.

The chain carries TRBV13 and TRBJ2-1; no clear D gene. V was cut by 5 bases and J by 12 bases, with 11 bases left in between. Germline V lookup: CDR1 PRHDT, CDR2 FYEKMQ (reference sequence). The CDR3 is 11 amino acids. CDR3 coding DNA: TGTGCCAGCAGCGAACGCGGTGGGCAGTTCTTC. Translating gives CASSERGGQFF.

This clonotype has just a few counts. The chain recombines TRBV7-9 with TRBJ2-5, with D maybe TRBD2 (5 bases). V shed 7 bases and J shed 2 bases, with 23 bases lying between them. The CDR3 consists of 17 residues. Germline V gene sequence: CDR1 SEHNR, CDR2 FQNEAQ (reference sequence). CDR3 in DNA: TGTGCCAGCACCCCTCACGCTGGGCGGGCCATACAAGAGACCCAGTACTTC. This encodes CASTPHAGRAIQETQYF.

CDR3 in amino acids: CSASKSRKYSNQPQHF. CDR3 DNA sequence: TGCAGTGCTAGTAAGTCCCGAAAATATAGCAATCAGCCCCAGCATTTT. This chain uses TRBV20-1 with TRBJ1-5; D is ambiguous. Germline CDR1 DFQATT, CDR2 SNEGSKA (reference sequence). The V and J ends lost 3 bases and 0 bases respectively, with 15 bases between them. CDR3 length: 16 residues.

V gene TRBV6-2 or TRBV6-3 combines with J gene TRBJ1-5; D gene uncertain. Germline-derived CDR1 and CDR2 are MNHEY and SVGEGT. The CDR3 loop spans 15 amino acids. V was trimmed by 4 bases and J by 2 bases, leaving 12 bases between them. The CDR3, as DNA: TGTGCCAGCAGTTTGGGTCCCTGGGGCAATCAGCCCCAGCATTTT. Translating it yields CASSLGPWGNQPQHF.

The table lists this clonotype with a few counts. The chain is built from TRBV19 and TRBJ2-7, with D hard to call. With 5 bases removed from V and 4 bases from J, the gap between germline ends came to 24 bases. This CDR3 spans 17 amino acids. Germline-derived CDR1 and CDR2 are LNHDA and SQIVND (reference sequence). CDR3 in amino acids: CASSPRRSPRRQYEQYF. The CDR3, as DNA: TGTGCCAGTAGTCCCCGCCGGTCCCCGAGACGGCAATACGAGCAGTACTTC.

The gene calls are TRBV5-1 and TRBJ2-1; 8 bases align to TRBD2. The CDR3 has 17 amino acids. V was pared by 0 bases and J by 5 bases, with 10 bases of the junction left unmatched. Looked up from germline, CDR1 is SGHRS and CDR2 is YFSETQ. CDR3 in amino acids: CASSLGSRGGPDNEQFF. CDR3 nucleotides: TGCGCCAGCAGCTTGGGCAGTCGCGGGGGGCCCGACAATGAGCAGTTCTTC.

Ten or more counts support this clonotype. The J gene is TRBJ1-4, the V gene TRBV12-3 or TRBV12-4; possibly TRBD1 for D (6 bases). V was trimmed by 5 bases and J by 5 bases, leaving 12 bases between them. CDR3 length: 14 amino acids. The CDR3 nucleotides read TGTGCCAGCAGTCGTACAGGGAAAAATGAAAAACTGTTTTTT. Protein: CASSRTGKNEKLFF.